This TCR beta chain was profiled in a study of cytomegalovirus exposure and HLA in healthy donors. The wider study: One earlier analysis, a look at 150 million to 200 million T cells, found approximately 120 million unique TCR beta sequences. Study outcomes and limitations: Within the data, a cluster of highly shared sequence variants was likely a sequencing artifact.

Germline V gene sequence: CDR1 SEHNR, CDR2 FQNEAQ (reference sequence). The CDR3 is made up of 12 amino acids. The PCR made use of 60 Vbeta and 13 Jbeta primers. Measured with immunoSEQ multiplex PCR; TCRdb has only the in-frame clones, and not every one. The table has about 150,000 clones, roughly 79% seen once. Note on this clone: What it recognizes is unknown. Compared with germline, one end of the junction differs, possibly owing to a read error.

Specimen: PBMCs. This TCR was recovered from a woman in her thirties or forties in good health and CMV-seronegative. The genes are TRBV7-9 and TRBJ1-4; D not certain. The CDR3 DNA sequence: TGTTCCAGCAGCTTCGACACCCAGTGGCTGTTTTTT. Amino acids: CSSSFDTQWLFF.